This T cell receptor beta chain was captured by sequencing in a study of blood T cell repertoires in COVID-19 (TCRdb year 2020). Turning to the overall study: Samples covering the acute and convalescent phases of COVID-19 were provided by collaborators in the United States, Italy and Spain. The prospective study material was composed of cDNA or gDNA derived from T cells, B-cell-depleted T cells, or PBMCs. Deeply sampled blood TCRbeta repertoires from subjects exposed to, actively infected with, or recovered from COVID-19 were included in the dataset. The repertoires were released in a freely available public database intended as a resource for research on the immune response to SARS-CoV-2. The samples were drawn from two sources: the first 160 participants of the ongoing ImmuneRACE study, and 1,200 or so subjects contributed by 6 global collaborators. Nearly every sample came with metadata listing a de-identified subject ID, COVID-19 status, age in years and sex. Where available, HLA class I and class II types were obtained from metadata supplied by the sample provider rather than from assay-based typing. The study at large found these results: The amount of clinical and demographic metadata varied by source and participant and was provided uncurated.

About this clone itself: Its antigen target is currently unknown. No quality values exist for individual bases; no much larger clone is one base distant.

TCRbeta CDR3 regions were amplified from genomic DNA using the immunoSEQ Assay, a bias-controlled multiplex PCR. As for the original processing: The number of nucleated cells in each sample was estimated by amplification of reference gene primers within the assay. Sequence reads were collapsed and filtered to measure the absolute abundance of every unique TCRbeta CDR3 rearrangement. For each sample, productive Simpson clonality was calculated as the square root of Simpson's diversity index across productive rearrangements. The clones in this table, taken by TCRdb from immuneACCESS, are in-frame only. Not every clone is retained; where verified, under half of the shortfall comes from an unresolved V gene, and the cause of the rest is unknown. That table is the source of V, J and clone size, and D and trimming were worked out from the DNA. The sample records 310,000 or so clones, about 88% of which are singletons. Of the sample, 10% to 12% falls within the top ten clones.

The CDR3, cysteine through phenylalanine, is 17 amino acids long. CDR3 DNA only is kept here, 51 bases in frame from base 1. CDR1 and CDR2 are read off the germline V gene (reference sequence) as SGHNT and YYREEE. V is pruned by 3 bases and J by 4 bases, leaving 9 bases of the junction without a gene match. At one collaborating source in Seattle, patients were enrolled during active infection and were followed longitudinally through the course of disease. Whole blood was collected in K2EDTA tubes by collaborating institutions according to the institutions' own protocols. For TCRbeta analysis, collaborator samples were shipped as frozen whole blood, as isolated PBMCs, or as DNA extracted from either sample type.

The chain joins TRBV5-4 to TRBJ2-2, with 10 bases in between that match TRBD1. Sequencing was carried out using peripheral blood. This clonotype was sampled from a woman between 25 and 40 years old with COVID-19, enrolled during active disease. At the DNA level, the sequence is TGTGCCAGCAGCTCTCGCCCCCGGACAGGGGGCACCGGGGAGCTGTTTTTT. Translated, it gives CASSSRPRTGGTGELFF.